This T cell receptor beta chain comes out of a study of blood T cell repertoires in COVID-19. Overall study context: PBMCs, B-cell-depleted T cells, or T cells were the source of the cDNA or gDNA that made up the material.

Sequencing was performed with immunoSEQ multiplex PCR; in TCRdb, only in-frame clones are kept and a portion is missing. The sample shows 250,000 to 300,000 clones, about 81% of them seen only once. Participant age was roughly 18 to 100 years, and participants resided in fewer than 25 US areas. In assigning cohorts, the study relied on participant-reported clinical history. Sequencing was done on a sample of PBMCs or T cells enriched from blood (not recorded which). This TCR was sampled from a man aged 25 to 40 with acute COVID-19.

The CDR3 DNA is TGCGCCAGCAGCCAAGATAGAGGTTATGGCTACACCTTC. This gives the protein CASSQDRGYGYTF. The V gene is TRBV4-1, the J gene TRBJ1-2; no clear D gene. V was pared by 0 bases and J by 5 bases, with 7 bases between. This CDR3 has 13 residues. The germline gives CDR1 MGHRA, CDR2 YSYEKL.